A single sample gave rise to the 24 T cell receptor beta chains below, sequenced in a study of T-cell memory formation after mild COVID-19. TCRdb ran MiXCR on the 5' RACE reads and lists one entry per CDR3 protein. The sample records 210,000 or so distinct CDR3 sequences, 27% being singletons. Specimen: PBMCs or a T cell subset sorted from them (not recorded which). Receptors were obtained from an adult woman who had mild COVID-19 (a few samples of this study predate the infection). Cell type and time point are not known.

This clonotype was recorded at least ten times. The V and J genes are TRBV7-2 and TRBJ2-3; TRBD1 matches at 7 bases. This CDR3 is 14 amino acids long. V dropped 5 bases and J dropped 6; count of bases not matched to a gene: 8. Germline loops: CDR1 SGHTA, CDR2 FQGNSA. CDR3 DNA sequence: TGTGCCAGCAGCCGGAAGACAGGGACCGATACGCAGTATTTT. Translation: CASSRKTGTDTQYF.

The table lists this clonotype with a few counts. The rearrangement joins TRBV6-2 or TRBV6-3 to TRBJ2-2; possibly TRBD1 for D (5 bases). The CDR3 spans 15 residues. Germline-derived CDR1 and CDR2 are MNHEY and SVGEGT. Trimming left V 5 bases short and J 5 bases short, with 15 bases between. CDR3: CASSAVFRGTGELFF. CDR3 in DNA: TGTGCCAGCAGTGCCGTATTTAGGGGAACCGGGGAGCTGTTTTTT.

The V call is TRBV7-9, the J call TRBJ2-3; 11 nucleotides align to TRBD1. J was trimmed by 4 bases and V by 8 bases; bases with no gene match: 8. Germline V gives CDR1 SEHNR, CDR2 FQNEAQ (reference sequence). The CDR3 is made up of 15 amino acids. CDR3 in amino acids: CASDRTGGVADTQYF. In DNA form, the CDR3 reads TGTGCCAGCGATCGGACAGGGGGCGTCGCAGATACGCAGTATTTT.

The chain combines TRBV7-9 with TRBJ2-2; tentatively, D is TRBD1 (6 bases). The CDR3 length is 15 residues. The V gene lost 7 bases and the J gene lost 4 bases, with 16 bases spanning the gap. Germline assignment: CDR1 SEHNR and CDR2 FQNEAQ (reference sequence). In DNA form, the CDR3 reads TGTGCCAGCATCCAAAGCCAGGGGCGCACCGGGGAGCTGTTTTTT. This sequence encodes CASIQSQGRTGELFF.

This clonotype was recorded many times. The chain recombines TRBV25-1 with TRBJ1-5; 8 nucleotides agree with TRBD1. The J segment lost 5 bases and the V segment lost 2 bases, leaving 5 bases of the junction unmatched. This CDR3 contains 15 residues. CDR1 MGHDK and CDR2 SYGVNS come from the germline V gene. CDR3 residues: CASSEGTGWDQPQHF. CDR3 nucleotides: TGTGCCAGCAGTGAAGGGACAGGTTGGGATCAGCCCCAGCATTTT.

In its sample, this clonotype was seen many times. The chain employs TRBV7-3 and TRBJ2-6; no clear D gene. The CDR3 consists of 15 residues. CDR1 SGHTA and CDR2 FQGTGA come from the germline V gene. The germline V and J ends were trimmed by 4 bases and 4 bases, with 11 bases remaining between them. The CDR3 nucleotides are TGTGCCAGCAGCTCTCAGTTATCCGGGGCCAACGTCCTGACTTTC. Translation gives CASSSQLSGANVLTF. The full variable domain, completed using reference TRBV7-3 and TRBJ2-6, is GAGVSQTPSNKVTEKGKYVELRCDPISGHTALYWYRQSLGQGPEFLIYFQGTGAADDSGLPNDRFFAVRPEGSVSTLKIQRTERGDSAVYLCASSSQLSGANVLTFGAGSRLTVL.

The gene calls are TRBV7-8 and TRBJ1-5; D unclear. From germline, CDR1 is SGHVS and CDR2 FQNEAQ. Trimming left V 4 bases short and J 0 bases short, with 10 bases between. This CDR3 comprises 15 residues. The CDR3: CASSSYDGSNQPQHF. The CDR3 DNA sequence: TGTGCCAGCAGCTCCTACGACGGTAGCAATCAGCCCCAGCATTTT.

The sample holds one count of this clonotype. The genes are TRBV10-3 and TRBJ2-7, with TRBD2 matching over 9 bases. The V segment lost 3 bases and the J segment 0 bases; nucleotides outside the gene matches: 15. There are 19 residues in the CDR3. The V gene's germline CDR1 is ENHRY and CDR2 SYGVKD. CDR3 residues: CAISDRGKSAGGPSYEQYF. The CDR3 nucleotides read TGTGCCATCAGTGACCGGGGGAAAAGTGCGGGAGGGCCCTCCTACGAGCAGTACTTC.

The rearrangement uses TRBV5-6 and TRBJ2-6, with TRBD1 matching over 7 bases. This CDR3 spans 16 amino acids. The trim removed 0 bases at V and 2 bases at J, leaving 2 bases unmatched. CDR1 is SGHDT, CDR2 YYEEEE, per germline. This CDR3 is CASSLDTGAGANVLTF. In DNA form, the CDR3 reads TGTGCCAGCAGCTTGGACACAGGGGCTGGGGCCAACGTCCTGACTTTC.

Only a few counts were recorded for this clonotype. This rearrangement joins TRBV18 to TRBJ2-1; D is tentatively TRBD1 or TRBD2 (5 bases each). The germline V gene has CDR1 KGHSH and CDR2 LQKENI. The CDR3 length is 13 residues. The V and J ends lost 1 base and 6 bases respectively, with 7 bases between them. The CDR3 sequence: CASSPQGRNEQFF. The DNA of the CDR3 is TGTGCCAGCTCACCACAGGGACGCAATGAGCAGTTCTTC. Full variable domain (remainder filled in from reference TRBV18 and TRBJ2-1): NAGVMQNPRHLVRRRGQEARLRCSPMKGHSHVYWYRQLPEEGLKFMVYLQKENIIDESGMPKERFSAEFPKEGPSILRIQQVVRGDSAAYFCASSPQGRNEQFFGPGTRLTVL.

This chain joins TRBV12-3 or TRBV12-4 and TRBJ1-2; D uncertain. There are 12 residues in the CDR3. Trimming left V 10 bases short and J 2 bases short, with 11 bases between. The CDR3 bases are TGTGCCATCCTAGACGGGAACTATGGCTACACCTTC. Protein product: CAILDGNYGYTF.

The chain's CDR3 is CASSVEVMNTEAFF. The CDR3 DNA is TGTGCCAGCAGCGTAGAGGTTATGAACACTGAAGCTTTCTTT. The chain uses TRBV9 and TRBJ1-1; D is uncertain. V was trimmed by 0 bases and J by 0 bases, leaving 6 bases between them. The germline gives CDR1 SGDLS, CDR2 YYNGEE. CDR3 size: 14 residues. Variable domain in full (rest from reference TRBV9 and TRBJ1-1): DSGVTQTPKHLITATGQRVTLRCSPRSGDLSVYWYQQSLDQGLQFLIQYYNGEERAKGNILERFSAQQFPDLHSELNLSSLELGDSALYFCASSVEVMNTEAFFGQGTRLTVV.

In its sample, this clonotype was seen a few times. This chain uses TRBV5-6 with TRBJ2-3; TRBD2 might be the D (6 bases). Germline V gene data show CDR1 as SGHDT and CDR2 as YYEEEE. The V gene lost 3 bases and the J gene lost 0 bases, with 11 bases spanning the gap. The CDR3 spans 15 residues. The DNA for the CDR3 is TGTGCCAGCAGCTCCCTACTAGCTAGCACAGATACGCAGTATTTT. Translating gives CASSSLLASTDTQYF.

This clonotype was seen a few times. This chain uses TRBV7-9 with TRBJ1-1; no firm D call. The length of the CDR3 is 13 residues. Germline V gene lookup returns CDR1 SEHNR and CDR2 FQNEAQ (reference sequence). V was pared by 1 base and J by 4 bases, with 7 bases between. In DNA, the CDR3 is TGTGCCAGCAGCTTAGAGCGGACCACTGAAGCTTTCTTT. It translates to CASSLERTTEAFF. Complete variable domain (other parts from reference TRBV7-9 and TRBJ1-1): DTGVSQNPRHKITKRGQNVTFRCDPISEHNRLYWYRQTLGQGPEFLTYFQNEAQLEKSRLLSDRFSAERPKGSFSTLEIQRTEQGDSAMYLCASSLERTTEAFFGQGTRLTVV.

The chain uses TRBV12-3 or TRBV12-4 and TRBJ2-7; the D gene is possibly TRBD2 (7 bases). This CDR3 spans 13 amino acids. The V end was cut by 7 bases, the J end by 4 bases, with 14 bases between. CDR3 nucleotide sequence: TGTGCCAGCACCCTGGGAGGGGGGTACGAGCAGTACTTC. Translated: CASTLGGGYEQYF.

The sample holds a few counts of this clonotype. The chain uses TRBV3-1 and TRBJ2-3; 9 bases map to TRBD2. Germline assignment: CDR1 LGHDT and CDR2 YNNKEL (reference sequence). The CDR3 covers 14 residues. V lost 3 bases and J lost 5; bases outside the gene matches: 3. CDR3 sequence: CASSQRGGGDTQYF. CDR3 sequence (DNA): TGTGCCAGCAGCCAGCGGGGGGGCGGAGATACGCAGTATTTT.

J is TRBJ1-2 and V is TRBV29-1; D unclear. The ends were cut back, 1 base at V and 3 bases at J, with 9 bases in the middle. Germline lookup yields CDR1 SQVTM and CDR2 ANQGSEA. The CDR3 runs 13 residues. Written as DNA, the CDR3 is TGCAGCGTTGAAGGTGGCCGAGACTATGGCTACACCTTC. This sequence encodes CSVEGGRDYGYTF.

The gene calls are TRBV7-2 and TRBJ2-1, with TRBD1 identical over 8 bases. Unmatched junction bases numbered 6, after V lost 1 base and J lost 10 bases. The CDR3 length is 14 residues. Germline-derived CDR1 and CDR2 are SGHTA and FQGNSA. The chain's CDR3 is CASSLGQGAGEQFF. DNA for the CDR3: TGTGCCAGCAGCTTAGGTCAGGGGGCAGGGGAGCAGTTCTTC.

A few counts support this clonotype. The chain carries TRBV3-1 and TRBJ2-7; 8 nucleotides agree with TRBD1. Germline CDR1 and CDR2: LGHDT and YNNKEL (reference sequence). The CDR3 length is 20 residues. Germline trimming cut 0 bases from V and 0 bases from J; bases unmatched to any gene: 16. Here the CDR3 reads CASSQDPSPGTGLLSYEQYF. CDR3 nucleotide sequence: TGTGCCAGCAGCCAAGACCCCTCACCCGGGACAGGTCTTCTCTCCTACGAGCAGTACTTC.

This CDR3 reads CASSFHPRGSGNTIYF. The CDR3 DNA reads TGTGCCAGCAGTTTCCATCCAAGGGGATCTGGAAACACCATATATTTT. The chain joins TRBV12-3 or TRBV12-4 to TRBJ1-3; weak D call: TRBD1 (5 bases). The CDR3 totals 16 residues. V shed 3 bases and J shed 1 base, with 13 bases lying between them.

In this sample, this clonotype turned up a few times. The rearrangement links TRBV19 to TRBJ2-7; weak D call: TRBD2 (6 bases). V lost 6 bases, J lost 6 bases, and 18 bases lay in between. Per germline, CDR1 LNHDA and CDR2 SQIVND (reference sequence). CDR3 length equals 14 residues. The CDR3 sequence is CASSPLALKGEQYF. The CDR3 nucleotides are TGTGCCAGTAGCCCACTAGCACTTAAGGGCGAGCAGTACTTC. The full variable domain, rest sourced from reference TRBV19 and TRBJ2-7, is DGGITQSPKYLFRKEGQNVTLSCEQNLNHDAMYWYRQDPGQGLRLIYYSQIVNDFQKGDIAEGYSVSREKKESFPLTVTSAQKNPTAFYLCASSPLALKGEQYFGPGTRLTVT.

The chain employs TRBV3-1 and TRBJ2-7; D possibly corresponds to TRBD1 (5 bases). V lost 1 base and J lost 2, with 9 bases in between. Germline loops: CDR1 LGHDT, CDR2 YNNKEL (reference sequence). The CDR3 covers 14 residues. Here the CDR3 DNA reads TGTGCCAGCAGCCAAGGTACAGGCCCCTACGAGCAGTACTTC. Protein sequence: CASSQGTGPYEQYF.

The chain is built from TRBV6-5 and TRBJ2-5; D may be TRBD1 (5 bases). The CDR3 is 16 amino acids. V was pared by 0 bases and J by 2 bases, with 13 bases between. Germline V CDR1 and CDR2: MNHEY, SVGAGI. CDR3 residues: CASSYSIFTGQETQYF. The DNA of the CDR3 is TGTGCCAGCAGTTACTCGATCTTTACAGGTCAAGAGACCCAGTACTTC.

The V and J genes are TRBV28 and TRBJ2-3; D is unclear. In germline, CDR1 is MDHEN, CDR2 SYDVKM. V lost 6 bases and J lost 2, with 3 bases in between. The CDR3 totals 11 residues. Written as DNA, the CDR3 is TGTGCCAGCAGGTCCACAGATACGCAGTATTTT. It specifies CASRSTDTQYF. The full variable domain, completed using reference TRBV28 and TRBJ2-3, is DVKVTQSSRYLVKRTGEKVFLECVQDMDHENMFWYRQDPGLGLRLIYFSYDVKMKEKGDIPEGYSVSREKKERFSLILESASTNQTSMYLCASRSTDTQYFGPGTRLTVL.